The rows below give T cell receptor beta chains drawn from one sample of a study of control samples from healthy donors and cancer patients. Produced via immunoSEQ multiplex PCR; TCRdb's table is partial and in-frame only. Among 100,000 to 150,000 clones listed, around 92% were seen once. Sequencing input: PBMCs. These receptor sequences come from a man aged 45 to 65 with head and neck cancer. Both conserved end residues are part of each CDR3. D genes are given only for firm matches. The size of a clone is reported for some rows only, either as once, few or many, or as a class for expanded clones.

V gene	clone size	D gene	J gene	CDR3 length	CDR3 protein	CDR3 DNA
TRBV11-2	.	.	TRBJ1-5	14	CASSLTDYNQPQHF	TGTGCCAGCAGCCTTACAGATTACAATCAGCCCCAGCATTTT
TRBV18	.	.	TRBJ1-3	18	CASSPKVSDSVSGNTIYF	TGTGCCAGCTCACCAAAGGTCAGTGATTCGGTCTCTGGAAACACCATATATTTT
TRBV18	.	TRBD1	TRBJ1-6	16	CASSPPGTGANSPLHF	TGTGCCAGCTCACCACCCGGGACAGGGGCTAATTCACCCCTCCACTTT
TRBV12-3/TRBV12-4	.	TRBD2	TRBJ2-4	13	CASRPTGEGIQYF	TGTGCCAGCAGACCAACCGGGGAGGGCATTCAGTACTTC
TRBV6-1	.	.	TRBJ1-1	10	CASSENRRLF	TGTGCCAGCAGTGAGAACAGGCGACTCTTT
TRBV5-1	.	.	TRBJ1-3	15	CASSAAGASGNTIYF	TGCGCCAGCAGCGCCGCAGGGGCCTCTGGAAACACCATATATTTT
TRBV9	.	.	TRBJ2-1	15	CASSVDLSSYNEQFF	TGTGCCAGCAGCGTAGATCTAAGCTCCTACAATGAGCAGTTCTTC
TRBV3-1/TRBV3-2	.	.	TRBJ1-6	14	CASSHRERNSPLHF	TGTGCCAGCAGCCACCGGGAGAGGAATTCACCCCTCCACTTT
TRBV3-1/TRBV3-2	.	.	TRBJ2-1	15	CASSQGLDRTGEQFF	TGTGCCAGCAGCCAAGGACTCGACAGGACGGGGGAGCAGTTCTTC
TRBV18	.	.	TRBJ2-3	14	CASSPSGQTDTQYF	TGTGCCAGCTCACCCAGCGGCCAAACAGATACGCAGTATTTT
TRBV19	.	TRBD1	TRBJ2-5	16	CATRPGGQGYQETQYF	TGTGCCACCCGCCCCGGGGGACAGGGGTACCAAGAGACCCAGTACTTC
TRBV24-1	once	.	TRBJ1-1	12	CATSKTNTEAFF	TGTGCCACCAGCAAGACGAACACTGAAGCTTTCTTT
TRBV29-1	.	.	TRBJ2-7	14	CSVDGAEGSYEQYF	TGCAGCGTTGACGGGGCCGAGGGATCCTACGAGCAGTACTTC
TRBV5-6	.	.	TRBJ1-2	14	CASSPDSSHYGYTF	TGTGCCAGCAGCCCCGACAGTAGCCACTATGGCTACACCTTC
TRBV9	.	TRBD1	TRBJ2-7	15	CASSPRTGSSYEQYF	TGTGCCAGCAGCCCAAGGACAGGTTCCTCCTACGAGCAGTACTTC
TRBV5-1	.	.	TRBJ1-1	13	CASMGVQNTEAFF	TGCGCCAGCATGGGGGTGCAGAACACTGAAGCTTTCTTT
TRBV10-2	.	TRBD2	TRBJ2-1	19	CASRIPTSGRALSYNEQFF	TGCGCCAGCAGGATTCCGACTAGCGGGAGGGCCTTATCCTACAATGAGCAGTTCTTC
TRBV18	.	.	TRBJ2-3	12	CASSPGTDTQYF	TGTGCCAGCTCACCGGGGACAGATACGCAGTATTTT
TRBV7-9	.	.	TRBJ1-1	14	CASSPGTVNTEAFF	TGTGCCAGCAGCCCCGGGACGGTGAACACTGAAGCTTTCTTT
TRBV5-5	.	.	TRBJ2-1	14	CASSLSSSYNEQFF	TGTGCCAGCAGCTTGTCCAGTTCCTACAATGAGCAGTTCTTC
TRBV24-1	.	.	TRBJ2-7	11	CATSDPYEQYF	TGTGCCACCAGTGACCCCTACGAGCAGTACTTC
TRBV7-9	few	.	TRBJ1-1	15	CASSLRGGTNTEAFF	TGTGCCAGCAGCTTAAGGGGGGGTACGAACACTGAAGCTTTCTTT
TRBV7-3	.	.	TRBJ1-1	16	CASSSRPISGKNEAFF	TGTGCCAGCAGCTCCCGCCCCATTTCAGGGAAAAATGAAGCTTTCTTT
TRBV6-6	.	.	TRBJ2-1	12	CASSYRGNEQFF	TGTGCCAGCAGTTACAGGGGAAATGAGCAGTTCTTC
TRBV27	.	.	TRBJ2-3	14	CASSFTLLTDTQYF	TGTGCCAGCAGTTTCACCTTACTCACAGATACGCAGTATTTT
TRBV10-3	.	TRBD1	TRBJ2-1	18	CAISAVGQQGLIYNEQFF	TGTGCCATCAGTGCAGTGGGACAGCAGGGCTTGATCTACAATGAGCAGTTCTTC
TRBV2	once	TRBD2	TRBJ2-2	16	CASSPLAGVDTGELFF	TGTGCCAGCAGTCCACTAGCGGGAGTTGACACCGGGGAGCTGTTTTTT
TRBV20-1	.	.	TRBJ1-3	14	CSASLYGSGNTIYF	TGCAGTGCTAGTTTATACGGGTCTGGAAACACCATATATTTT
TRBV28	.	.	TRBJ2-3	15	CASSLPVGRPDTQYF	TGTGCCAGCAGTCTCCCGGTAGGAAGGCCAGATACGCAGTATTTT
TRBV23-1	once	.	TRBJ2-7	14	CASSQLSRAYEQYF	TGCGCCAGCAGTCAATTGTCCAGGGCCTACGAGCAGTACTTC
TRBV7-9	.	.	TRBJ2-1	11	CASSRWGEQFF	TGTGCCAGCAGCCGGTGGGGTGAGCAGTTCTTC
TRBV9	.	.	TRBJ2-7	14	CASSVDEGSYEQYF	TGTGCCAGCAGCGTAGATGAGGGATCCTACGAGCAGTACTTC
TRBV11-2	.	.	TRBJ2-7	14	CASSPLPTSYEQYF	TGTGCCAGCAGCCCCCTACCTACGAGCTACGAGCAGTACTTC
TRBV19	.	.	TRBJ1-1	13	CASSAQGFTEAFF	TGTGCCAGTAGTGCTCAGGGTTTCACTGAAGCTTTCTTT
TRBV7-2	once	.	TRBJ2-3	12	CASSLLADTQYF	TGTGCCAGCAGCTTACTTGCGGATACGCAGTATTTT
TRBV18	.	.	TRBJ2-7	14	CASSPPEGRNEQYF	TGTGCCAGCTCACCCCCGGAGGGAAGAAACGAGCAGTACTTC
TRBV5-1	.	TRBD1	TRBJ1-1	18	CASSLGRGRLVRGTEAFF	TGCGCCAGCAGCTTAGGCAGGGGGCGACTCGTGAGGGGCACTGAAGCTTTCTTT
TRBV29-1	.	.	TRBJ1-1	14	CSVEKTGVGTEAFF	TGCAGCGTTGAGAAAACGGGGGTTGGAACTGAAGCTTTCTTT
TRBV18	.	.	TRBJ2-7	11	CASYGGYEQYF	TGTGCCAGCTATGGTGGCTACGAGCAGTACTTC
TRBV23-1	.	.	TRBJ2-7	14	CARETGRSSYEQYF	TGCGCCAGAGAAACTGGGAGGAGCTCCTACGAGCAGTACTTC
TRBV2	.	.	TRBJ2-3	13	CASKRTETDTQYF	TGTGCCAGCAAGAGAACGGAGACAGATACGCAGTATTTT
TRBV7-6	.	.	TRBJ2-1	16	CASSSRLDSSYNEQFF	TGTGCCAGCAGCTCTCGACTAGACAGCTCCTACAATGAGCAGTTCTTC
TRBV25-1	.	.	TRBJ1-2	12	CATSGGNYGYTF	TGTGCCACCTCTGGGGGGAACTATGGCTACACCTTC
TRBV28	.	TRBD1	TRBJ2-7	15	CASSMTYRDRAQQYF	TGTGCCAGCAGTATGACATACCGGGACAGGGCGCAGCAGTACTTC
TRBV2	few	.	TRBJ2-2	13	CASGRENTGELFF	TGTGCCAGCGGGCGGGAGAACACCGGGGAGCTGTTTTTT
TRBV2	.	.	TRBJ2-2	12	CASRADSGELFF	TGTGCCAGCAGGGCAGACAGCGGGGAGCTGTTTTTT
TRBV7-6	.	TRBD1	TRBJ2-3	13	CASSQGQANTQYF	TGTGCCAGCAGCCAGGGACAGGCAAATACGCAGTATTTT
TRBV27	.	TRBD1	TRBJ2-6	18	CASSLTTGILNGANVLTF	TGTGCCAGCAGTTTGACGACAGGGATCCTCAACGGGGCCAACGTCCTGACTTTC
TRBV5-1	.	.	TRBJ1-1	15	CASSFQDSLNTEAFF	TGCGCCAGCAGCTTCCAGGACAGTTTGAACACTGAAGCTTTCTTT
TRBV2	.	.	TRBJ2-7	14	CASPTAAGWVEQYF	TGTGCCAGCCCAACCGCCGCGGGGTGGGTAGAGCAGTACTTC
TRBV3-1/TRBV3-2	.	.	TRBJ2-7	15	CASSPRLDGSYEQYF	TGTGCCAGCAGCCCAAGATTAGACGGGTCCTACGAGCAGTACTTC
TRBV5-4	.	.	TRBJ2-7	13	CASSSGLPYEQYF	TGTGCCAGCAGCTCGGGACTTCCCTACGAGCAGTACTTC
TRBV28	.	TRBD1	TRBJ1-2	16	CASSSPTGDNNYGYTF	TGTGCCAGCAGTTCCCCGACAGGGGATAATAACTATGGCTACACCTTC
TRBV3-1/TRBV3-2	.	.	TRBJ1-2	14	CASSQWRGPDGYTF	TGTGCCAGCAGCCAATGGAGGGGCCCGGATGGCTACACCTTC
TRBV3-1/TRBV3-2	.	.	TRBJ2-5	15	CASSPRTRSGETQYF	TGTGCCAGCAGCCCAAGAACGCGTAGCGGCGAGACCCAGTACTTC